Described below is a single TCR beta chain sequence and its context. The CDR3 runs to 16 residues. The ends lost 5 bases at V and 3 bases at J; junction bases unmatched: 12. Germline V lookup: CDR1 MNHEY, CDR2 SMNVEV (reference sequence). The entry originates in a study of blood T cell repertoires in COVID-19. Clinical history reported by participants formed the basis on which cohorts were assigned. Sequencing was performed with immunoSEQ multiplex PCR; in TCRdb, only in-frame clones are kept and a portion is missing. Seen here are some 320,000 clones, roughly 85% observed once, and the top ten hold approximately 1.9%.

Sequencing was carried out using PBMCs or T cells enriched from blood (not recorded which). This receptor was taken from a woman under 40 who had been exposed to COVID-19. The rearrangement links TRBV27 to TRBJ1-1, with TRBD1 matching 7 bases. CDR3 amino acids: CASSKLRTGGDTEAFF. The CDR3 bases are TGTGCCAGCAGTAAACTTCGGACAGGAGGGGACACTGAAGCTTTCTTT.